A selection of T cell receptor beta chains follows, all from one sample in a study of blood T cell repertoires in COVID-19. Here immunoSEQ multiplex PCR was the method, and the copy in TCRdb shows in-frame clones only, minus some. The sample lists more than 60,000 clones, about nine tenths occurring once. Sequenced material: peripheral blood. These receptors all stem from a woman in her fifties or sixties with active or convalescent COVID-19. The CDR3 runs from the conserved cysteine through the conserved F or W. D genes are given only for firm matches. Not all rows give a size; the values are once, few, many and, for expanded clones, a class.

d_call: TRBD1
clone_size: .
v_call: TRBV30
j_call: TRBJ2-3
cdr3_nt: TGTGCCTGGACTTGGGACAGCCACACAGATACGCAGTATTTT
cdr3_aa: CAWTWDSHTDTQYF

d_call: .
clone_size: .
v_call: TRBV9
j_call: TRBJ2-7
cdr3_nt: TGTGCCAGCAGCGAGGAGGGTACCGATTTCTACGAGCAGTACTTC
cdr3_aa: CASSEEGTDFYEQYF

d_call: TRBD2
clone_size: once
v_call: TRBV10-2
j_call: TRBJ2-7
cdr3_nt: TGCGCCAGCAGTGAGCCAGGACTAGCGGGTATGTTTAGCGAGCAGTACTTC
cdr3_aa: CASSEPGLAGMFSEQYF

d_call: TRBD2
clone_size: .
v_call: TRBV27
j_call: TRBJ2-3
cdr3_nt: TGTGCCAGCAGCCCCAGGGGTGCGGGAGGGATAGATACGCAGTATTTT
cdr3_aa: CASSPRGAGGIDTQYF

d_call: .
clone_size: .
v_call: TRBV4-1
j_call: TRBJ2-1
cdr3_nt: TGCGCCAGCAGCCAAGATCTTGGCAGGGTACGGTTCTTC
cdr3_aa: CASSQDLGRVRFF

d_call: .
clone_size: .
v_call: TRBV19
j_call: TRBJ1-5
cdr3_nt: TGTGCCAGTAGTATCGGTCCCATCAATCAGCCCCAGCATTTT
cdr3_aa: CASSIGPINQPQHF

d_call: TRBD2
clone_size: .
v_call: TRBV3-1/TRBV3-2
j_call: TRBJ2-5
cdr3_nt: TGTGCCAGCAGCCATTATAGCGGGAGGTACCAAGAGACCCAGTACTTC
cdr3_aa: CASSHYSGRYQETQYF

d_call: .
clone_size: .
v_call: TRBV7-6
j_call: TRBJ2-3
cdr3_nt: TGTGCCAGCAGTTTACGGCGGAGTGCAGATACGCAGTATTTT
cdr3_aa: CASSLRRSADTQYF

d_call: TRBD2
clone_size: .
v_call: TRBV5-4
j_call: TRBJ2-3
cdr3_nt: TGTGCCAGCAGCGTGGGACTAGCGCACACAGATACGCAGTATTTT
cdr3_aa: CASSVGLAHTDTQYF

d_call: .
clone_size: .
v_call: TRBV7-6
j_call: TRBJ2-1
cdr3_nt: TGTGCCAGCAGCTCTAGGGGACTCAACCCTTACAATGAGCAGTTCTTC
cdr3_aa: CASSSRGLNPYNEQFF

d_call: .
clone_size: .
v_call: TRBV10-2
j_call: TRBJ1-2
cdr3_nt: TGCGCCAGCAGTGAGTCGAGGGCAGCCTATGGCTACACCTTC
cdr3_aa: CASSESRAAYGYTF

d_call: .
clone_size: .
v_call: TRBV27
j_call: TRBJ1-2
cdr3_nt: TGTGCCAGCAGTTTATACCAAAACCAGGGCTACACCTTC
cdr3_aa: CASSLYQNQGYTF

d_call: .
clone_size: .
v_call: TRBV21-1
j_call: TRBJ2-3
cdr3_nt: TGTGCCAGCAGCAATAAGGGACTAGCGGGAGTATGGGACACAGATACGCAGTATTTT
cdr3_aa: CASSNKGLAGVWDTDTQYF

d_call: .
clone_size: .
v_call: TRBV30
j_call: TRBJ1-2
cdr3_nt: TGTGCCGGACTCGAGAACTATGGCTACACCTTC
cdr3_aa: CAGLENYGYTF

d_call: TRBD1
clone_size: .
v_call: TRBV2
j_call: TRBJ2-5
cdr3_nt: TGTGCCAGCAGTGGACAGGGGACTCTGCAGACCCAGTACTTC
cdr3_aa: CASSGQGTLQTQYF

d_call: .
clone_size: .
v_call: TRBV9
j_call: TRBJ1-4
cdr3_nt: TGTGCCAGCAGCGTACGGGGGAGGTCCACTGAAAAACTGTTTTTT
cdr3_aa: CASSVRGRSTEKLFF

d_call: TRBD1
clone_size: .
v_call: TRBV5-1
j_call: TRBJ1-2
cdr3_nt: TGCGCCAGCAGCCCCCCCAGGGACAGGGACGACTATGGCTACACCTTC
cdr3_aa: CASSPPRDRDDYGYTF

d_call: .
clone_size: once
v_call: TRBV2
j_call: TRBJ2-7
cdr3_nt: TGTGCCAGCAGCCCGGACCCTTCGGGAGAGCAGTACTTC
cdr3_aa: CASSPDPSGEQYF

d_call: TRBD2
clone_size: .
v_call: TRBV5-1
j_call: TRBJ2-3
cdr3_nt: TGCGCCAGCAGCTCTAGCGGGAGGGCCGTCATATGGTATTTT
cdr3_aa: CASSSSGRAVIWYF

d_call: .
clone_size: once
v_call: TRBV10-3
j_call: TRBJ1-1
cdr3_nt: TGTGCCATCAGTGAGAGGACAGCGAACACTGAAGCTTTCTTT
cdr3_aa: CAISERTANTEAFF

d_call: TRBD2
clone_size: .
v_call: TRBV7-9
j_call: TRBJ2-2
cdr3_nt: TGTGCCAGCAGCCCTAGGACTAGCAGTGCGAACACCGGGGAGCTGTTTTTT
cdr3_aa: CASSPRTSSANTGELFF

d_call: .
clone_size: .
v_call: TRBV18
j_call: TRBJ1-4
cdr3_nt: TGTGCCAGCACCTTCACTGCTGAAAAACTGTTTTTT
cdr3_aa: CASTFTAEKLFF

d_call: TRBD2
clone_size: .
v_call: TRBV7-3
j_call: TRBJ2-1
cdr3_nt: TGTGCCAGCAGCTCTGCGGGGGGGACAATGTATGAGCAGTTCTTC
cdr3_aa: CASSSAGGTMYEQFF

d_call: .
clone_size: .
v_call: TRBV7-8
j_call: TRBJ1-2
cdr3_nt: TGTGCCAGCACCCTCCACCCCGTCGGGGGAGTCTTGGGCTACACCTTC
cdr3_aa: CASTLHPVGGVLGYTF

d_call: .
clone_size: .
v_call: TRBV7-9
j_call: TRBJ1-2
cdr3_nt: TGTGCCAGCAGCTTAGTCACGACAGCGTTCAGTGATGGCTACACCTTC
cdr3_aa: CASSLVTTAFSDGYTF

d_call: .
clone_size: .
v_call: TRBV28
j_call: TRBJ1-2
cdr3_nt: TGTGCCAGCAGTAAAGCCTATAACTATGGCTACACCTTC
cdr3_aa: CASSKAYNYGYTF

d_call: .
clone_size: .
v_call: TRBV19
j_call: TRBJ1-3
cdr3_nt: TGTGCCAGTCTTAAGGAGCCTACTGGAAACACCATATATTTT
cdr3_aa: CASLKEPTGNTIYF

d_call: TRBD2
clone_size: once
v_call: TRBV5-1
j_call: TRBJ2-3
cdr3_nt: TGCGCCACCGCTCGGGAGGAGGGAGCGGCTTTGGATACGCAGTATTTT
cdr3_aa: CATAREEGAALDTQYF

d_call: TRBD1
clone_size: few
v_call: TRBV7-6
j_call: TRBJ2-2
cdr3_nt: TGTGCCAGCAGCTTGACCAGGGGGCAATTGGACACCGGGGAGCTGTTTTTT
cdr3_aa: CASSLTRGQLDTGELFF

d_call: TRBD1
clone_size: few
v_call: TRBV5-1
j_call: TRBJ1-4
cdr3_nt: TGCGCCAGCAGCTTGCGCTACAGGGGGTTTGCTAATGAAAAACTGTTTTTT
cdr3_aa: CASSLRYRGFANEKLFF

d_call: .
clone_size: .
v_call: TRBV29-1
j_call: TRBJ2-4
cdr3_nt: TGCAGCGTTGAAGATGGCGGGTGGGGTAACATTCAGTACTTC
cdr3_aa: CSVEDGGWGNIQYF

d_call: .
clone_size: .
v_call: TRBV7-8
j_call: TRBJ1-1
cdr3_nt: TGTGCCAGCAGCCCGGGGAGGGAACTGGCTTTCTTT
cdr3_aa: CASSPGRELAFF

d_call: TRBD1
clone_size: .
v_call: TRBV2
j_call: TRBJ1-1
cdr3_nt: TGTGCCAGCAGTGGGACAGGCTATGAAGCTTTCTTT
cdr3_aa: CASSGTGYEAFF

d_call: TRBD1
clone_size: .
v_call: TRBV11-1
j_call: TRBJ2-2
cdr3_nt: TGTGCCAGCAGCTTACGGCAGGGGGCCACCGGGGAGCTGTTTTTT
cdr3_aa: CASSLRQGATGELFF

d_call: TRBD2
clone_size: .
v_call: TRBV4-1
j_call: TRBJ2-7
cdr3_nt: TGCGCCAGCAGCCTGGGACTAGCGAGCTACGAGCAGTACTTC
cdr3_aa: CASSLGLASYEQYF

d_call: TRBD1
clone_size: large
v_call: TRBV30
j_call: TRBJ1-1
cdr3_nt: TGTGCCTGGAGTGGGGGACAGGCCAACACTGAAGCTTTCTTT
cdr3_aa: CAWSGGQANTEAFF